These 14 T cell receptor beta chains share one sample of origin, sequenced in a study of blood T cell repertoires in COVID-19. Sequencing used immunoSEQ multiplex PCR; TCRdb keeps in-frame clones, though not all of them. This sample has around 99,000 clones; 80% to 95% occur once, and the top ten carry roughly 1.2%. The sample consisted of peripheral blood. The receptors here all came from a woman aged 25 to 39 with acute or convalescent COVID-19.

This chain uses TRBV20-1 with TRBJ1-1, with TRBD1 matching over 9 bases. After removal of 3 bases from V and 5 bases from J, the junction contained 10 bases not matched to a gene. CDR1 and CDR2 (germline): DFQATT, SNEGSKA (reference sequence). The CDR3 runs to 15 residues. This chain's CDR3 is CSASPLQGARTEAFF. The CDR3 DNA follows: TGCAGTGCTAGTCCCTTACAGGGGGCGCGGACTGAAGCTTTCTTT.

The chain couples TRBV28 to TRBJ1-2, with D unclear. Trimming removed 1 base from V and 4 bases from J, with 7 bases in between. Per germline, CDR1 MDHEN and CDR2 SYDVKM. This CDR3 has 13 amino acids. CDR3 in amino acids: CASSLSRSYGYTF. DNA for the CDR3: TGTGCCAGCAGTTTATCCAGATCCTATGGCTACACCTTC.

CDR3 bases: TGTGCCAGCAGCTTGGCCTCCCTCAGGGAGACCCAGTACTTC. Its protein product is CASSLASLRETQYF. The chain has TRBV5-6 and TRBJ2-5; D call uncertain. Germline V gives CDR1 SGHDT, CDR2 YYEEEE. V lost 0 bases and J lost 5, with 11 bases in between. This CDR3 has 14 residues.

The chain uses TRBV19 and TRBJ1-1, with 9 nucleotides matching TRBD1. V gave up 5 bases and J gave up 4 bases; unmatched junction bases: 5. This CDR3 contains 14 residues. In germline, CDR1 is LNHDA, CDR2 SQIVND (reference sequence). CDR3 DNA: TGTGCCAGTAGTCCGGGGGACAGGGCCACTGAAGCTTTCTTT. Residues: CASSPGDRATEAFF.

In this sample, this clone turned up once. The rearrangement links TRBV29-1 to TRBJ1-1; tentatively, D is TRBD1 (6 bases). CDR3 size: 13 residues. Per the germline V gene, CDR1 is SQVTM and CDR2 is ANQGSEA. V shed 1 base and J shed 1 base, with 7 bases lying between them. The CDR3 loop reads CSVEATGNTEAFF. CDR3 in DNA: TGCAGCGTTGAAGCGACAGGGAACACTGAAGCTTTCTTT.

The chain is built from TRBV10-3 and TRBJ1-1; 9 positions match TRBD1. CDR3 size: 13 residues. Per germline, CDR1 ENHRY and CDR2 SYGVKD. Germline trimming cut 6 bases from V and 10 bases from J; bases unmatched to any gene: 9. CDR3 sequence (DNA): TGTGCCATCAGGCTGGACAGGGGAGCTGGAGCTTTCTTT. The encoded protein is CAIRLDRGAGAFF.

This clone was recorded once. The CDR3 DNA reads as TGTGCCAGCAGCCCAGGGATCGGGGAGCTGTTTTTT. Translation: CASSPGIGELFF. The rearrangement links TRBV7-9 to TRBJ2-2; D may be TRBD1 (5 bases). V dropped 5 bases and J dropped 7 bases, with 8 bases sitting between them. Germline CDR1 is SEHNR and CDR2 is FQNEAQ (reference sequence). The CDR3 runs 12 residues.

The chain combines TRBV2 with TRBJ1-5; possibly TRBD1 for D (5 bases). Germline values: CDR1 SNHLY, CDR2 FYNNEI. The CDR3 runs 15 residues. Trimming removed 4 bases at V and 6 bases at J, with 16 bases between. CDR3 bases: TGTGCCAGCAGTGGGGTATCGGGGGGAGGTCAGCCCCAGCATTTT. Protein sequence: CASSGVSGGGQPQHF.

The chain's CDR3 is CAWNTGQPTTNEKLFF. In nucleotides, the CDR3 is TGTGCCTGGAACACGGGACAACCAACAACTAATGAAAAACTGTTTTTT. This chain connects TRBV30 to TRBJ1-4, with D perhaps TRBD1 (6 bases). This CDR3 is 16 amino acids long. V gave up 4 bases and J gave up 0 bases, with 15 bases separating them. CDR1 is GTSNPN and CDR2 is SVGIG in the germline V gene (reference sequence).

The chain couples TRBV6-5 to TRBJ2-7, with TRBD2 as a possible D gene (5 bases). The CDR3 is made up of 14 amino acids. V lost 7 bases to trimming and J lost 0 bases, with 13 bases between them. In germline, CDR1 is MNHEY, CDR2 SVGAGI. For the CDR3, the DNA is TGTGCCAGCACCCAATCGGGGAGCTCCTACGAGCAGTACTTC. Its protein is CASTQSGSSYEQYF.

The V call is TRBV11-1, the J call TRBJ1-1; 9 bases are a match to TRBD1. The CDR3 has 16 residues. Trimming cost V 1 base and J 3 bases; bases outside gene matches: 6. The germline CDR1 and CDR2 sequences are SGHAT and FQDESV (reference sequence). The CDR3 sequence is CASSLGIGQGYTEAFF. The CDR3 coding sequence is TGTGCCAGCAGCTTAGGAATTGGACAGGGGTACACTGAAGCTTTCTTT.

This clone was counted once. The chain uses TRBV4-3 and TRBJ2-1; TRBD1 agrees at 7 bases. Per germline, CDR1 LGHNA and CDR2 YSLEER. The CDR3 spans 15 residues. V lost 8 bases, J lost 4 bases, and 11 bases stayed unmatched. CDR3 protein: CASSPQGSLYNEQFF. CDR3 DNA: TGCGCCAGCTCGCCACAGGGGTCTTTATACAATGAGCAGTTCTTC.

This chain connects TRBV9 to TRBJ2-2; unclear D gene. CDR1 SGDLS and CDR2 YYNGEE come from the germline V gene. Trimming removed 2 bases from V and 5 bases from J, with 7 bases in between. This CDR3 has 13 residues. CDR3 coding DNA: TGTGCCAGCAGCGTCGGAGATACCGGGGAGCTGTTTTTT. Its protein is CASSVGDTGELFF.

V and J are TRBV7-6 and TRBJ1-4, with TRBD1 matching 7 bases. The germline CDR1 and CDR2 sequences are SGHVS and FNYEAQ. This CDR3 region has 13 residues. V lost 8 bases, J lost 8 bases, and 8 bases stayed unmatched. The CDR3 spells CASRNRDREKLFF. DNA of the CDR3: TGTGCCAGCCGGAACCGGGACAGAGAAAAACTGTTTTTT.